Sequencing of this T cell receptor (beta chain) was carried out in a study of radiation and T cells in renal cell carcinoma. Noted treatment: 15 Gy SBRT to primary tumor, nephrectomy 4 weeks later. Whole-study findings and limits: Pretreatment tumor biopsies were lacking, so baseline clonotypes are unknown.

Remarks on this clone: The antigen is unknown.

The CDR3 runs to 17 residues. Deletions cut 4 bases from V and 4 bases from J, with 20 bases between. CDR1 and CDR2 (germline): LGHNA, YSLEER. The protocol was immunoSEQ multiplex PCR, while the TCRdb copy is restricted to in-frame clones and leaves out a portion. This table holds nearly 20,000 clones, around 63% found once. The sample here was tumor tissue, taken from a patient whose treatment included radiotherapy and nephrectomy. The rearrangement joins TRBV4-3 to TRBJ1-3; weak D call: TRBD1 (6 bases). The clonotype originates from a woman in her 70s with renal cell carcinoma. CDR3 protein: CASSPSGGGLGGNTIYF. The CDR3 DNA reads as TGCGCCAGCAGCCCATCGGGCGGGGGGCTTGGGGGAAACACCATATATTTT.